Given below is one T cell receptor beta chain in context. Its antigen is as yet unknown. This specimen belongs to a study of cytomegalovirus exposure and HLA in healthy donors. A multiplex PCR was run with 60 Vbeta primers and 13 Jbeta primers. Assay used: immunoSEQ multiplex PCR; TCRdb lists only in-frame clones, some missing. Of more than 85,000 clones in the sample, under 80% are singletons; the top ten hold about 4.3%. General observations from the study: Later analysis demonstrated an association between a missense DCLRE1C variant and TCR beta V- and J-gene trimming.

The sample comprised PBMCs. The sequence was collected from a woman aged 18-35 years in good health and CMV-seropositive.

The CDR3 nucleotides read TGCGCCAGCAGCCAAGATCAAGTTGGTCCGGGAGGACTAGAGTTCTACGAGCAGTACTTC. It encodes CASSQDQVGPGGLEFYEQYF. The gene calls are TRBV4-3 and TRBJ2-7; 7 bases agree with TRBD2. V gave up 0 bases and J gave up 3 bases; unmatched junction bases: 20. CDR1 and CDR2 (germline): LGHNA, YSLEER. The CDR3 has 20 residues.